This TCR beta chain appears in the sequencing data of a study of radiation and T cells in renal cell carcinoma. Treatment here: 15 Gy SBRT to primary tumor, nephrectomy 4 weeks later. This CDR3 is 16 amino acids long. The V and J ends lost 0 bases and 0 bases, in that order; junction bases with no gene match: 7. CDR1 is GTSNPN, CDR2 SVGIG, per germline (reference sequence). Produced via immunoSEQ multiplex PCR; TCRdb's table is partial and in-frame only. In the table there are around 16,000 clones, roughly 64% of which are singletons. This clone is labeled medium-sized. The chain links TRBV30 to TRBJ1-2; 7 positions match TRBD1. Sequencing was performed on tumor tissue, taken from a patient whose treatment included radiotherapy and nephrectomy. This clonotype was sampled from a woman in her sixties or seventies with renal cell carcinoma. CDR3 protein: CAWSVKQGRSNYGYTF. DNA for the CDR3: TGTGCCTGGAGTGTGAAACAGGGGCGTTCTAACTATGGCTACACCTTC.